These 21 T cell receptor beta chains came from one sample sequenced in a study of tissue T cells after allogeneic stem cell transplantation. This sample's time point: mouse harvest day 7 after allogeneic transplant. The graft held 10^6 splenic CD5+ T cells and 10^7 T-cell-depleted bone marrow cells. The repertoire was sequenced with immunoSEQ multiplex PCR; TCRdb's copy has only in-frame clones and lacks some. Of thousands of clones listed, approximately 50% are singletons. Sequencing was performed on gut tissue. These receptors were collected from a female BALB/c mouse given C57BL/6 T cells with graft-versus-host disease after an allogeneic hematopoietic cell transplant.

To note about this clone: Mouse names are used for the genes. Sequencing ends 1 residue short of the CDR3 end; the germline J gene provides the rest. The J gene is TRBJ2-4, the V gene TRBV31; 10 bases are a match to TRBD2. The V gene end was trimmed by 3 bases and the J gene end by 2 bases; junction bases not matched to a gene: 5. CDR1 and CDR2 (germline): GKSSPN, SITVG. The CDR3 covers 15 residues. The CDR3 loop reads CAWSHGLGVQNTLYF. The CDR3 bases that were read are TGTGCCTGGAGCCACGGACTGGGGGTTCAAAACACCTTGTAC.

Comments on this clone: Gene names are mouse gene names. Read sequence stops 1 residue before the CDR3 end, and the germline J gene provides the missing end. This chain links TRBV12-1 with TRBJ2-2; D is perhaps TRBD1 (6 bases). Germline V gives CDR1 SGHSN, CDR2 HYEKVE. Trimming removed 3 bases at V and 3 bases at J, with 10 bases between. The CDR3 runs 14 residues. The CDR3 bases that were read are TGTGCCAGCTCTTCGGACAGTTACACCGGGCAGCTCTAC. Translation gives CASSSDSYTGQLY. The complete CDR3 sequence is CASSSDSYTGQLYF.

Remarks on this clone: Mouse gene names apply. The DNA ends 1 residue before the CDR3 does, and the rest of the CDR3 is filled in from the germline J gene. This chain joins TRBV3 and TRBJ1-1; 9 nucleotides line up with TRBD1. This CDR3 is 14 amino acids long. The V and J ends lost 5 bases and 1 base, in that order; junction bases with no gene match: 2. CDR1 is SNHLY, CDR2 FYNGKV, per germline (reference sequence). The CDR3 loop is CASSQGQGNTEVFF. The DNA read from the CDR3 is TGTGCCAGCAGCCAGGGACAGGGAAACACAGAAGTCTTC.

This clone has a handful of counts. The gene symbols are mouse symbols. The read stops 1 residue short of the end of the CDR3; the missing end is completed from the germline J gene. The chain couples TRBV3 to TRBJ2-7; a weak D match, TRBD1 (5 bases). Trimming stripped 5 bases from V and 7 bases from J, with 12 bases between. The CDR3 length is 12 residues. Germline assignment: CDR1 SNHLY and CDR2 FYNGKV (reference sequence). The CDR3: CASSLQAGEQYF. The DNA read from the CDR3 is TGTGCCAGCAGCCTACAGGCGGGAGAACAGTAC.

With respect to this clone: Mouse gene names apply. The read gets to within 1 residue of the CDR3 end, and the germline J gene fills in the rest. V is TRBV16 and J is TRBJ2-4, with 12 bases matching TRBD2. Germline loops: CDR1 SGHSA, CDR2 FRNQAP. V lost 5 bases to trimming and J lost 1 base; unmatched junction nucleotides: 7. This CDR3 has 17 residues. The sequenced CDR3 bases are TGTGCAAGCAGCCCGACTGGGGGGGCCGGAGGTCAAAACACCTTGTAC. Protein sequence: CASSPTGGAGGQNTLY. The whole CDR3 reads CASSPTGGAGGQNTLYF.

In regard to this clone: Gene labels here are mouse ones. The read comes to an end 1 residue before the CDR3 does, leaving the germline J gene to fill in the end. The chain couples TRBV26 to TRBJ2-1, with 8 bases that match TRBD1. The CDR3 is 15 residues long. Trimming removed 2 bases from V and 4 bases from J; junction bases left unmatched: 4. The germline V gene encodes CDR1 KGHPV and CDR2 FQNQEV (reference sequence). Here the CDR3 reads CASSLGTGGYAEQFF. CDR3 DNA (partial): TGTGCCAGCAGTCTGGGAACAGGGGGTTATGCTGAGCAGTTC.

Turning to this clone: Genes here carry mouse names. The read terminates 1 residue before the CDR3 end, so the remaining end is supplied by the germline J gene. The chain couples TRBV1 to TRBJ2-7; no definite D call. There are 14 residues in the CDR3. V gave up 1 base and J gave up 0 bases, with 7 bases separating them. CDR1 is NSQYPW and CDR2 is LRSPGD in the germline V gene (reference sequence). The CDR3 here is CTCSAGAVSYEQYF. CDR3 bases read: TGCACCTGCAGTGCAGGGGCGGTCTCCTATGAACAGTAC.

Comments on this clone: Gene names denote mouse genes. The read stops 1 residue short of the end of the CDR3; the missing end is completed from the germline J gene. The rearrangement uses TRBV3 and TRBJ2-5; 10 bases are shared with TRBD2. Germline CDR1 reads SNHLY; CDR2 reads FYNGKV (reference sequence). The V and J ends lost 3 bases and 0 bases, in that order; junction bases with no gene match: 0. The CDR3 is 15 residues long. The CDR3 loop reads CASSLTGGNQDTQYF. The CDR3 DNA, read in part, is TGTGCCAGCAGCTTGACTGGGGGGAACCAAGACACCCAGTAC.

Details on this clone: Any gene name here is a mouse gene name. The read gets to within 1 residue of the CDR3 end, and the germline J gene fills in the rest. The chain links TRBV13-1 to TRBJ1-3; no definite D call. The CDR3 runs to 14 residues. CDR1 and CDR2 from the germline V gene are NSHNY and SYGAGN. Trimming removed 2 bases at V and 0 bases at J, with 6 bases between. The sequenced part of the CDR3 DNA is TGTGCCAGCAGTGACAAAACTTCTGGAAATACGCTCTAT. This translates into CASSDKTSGNTLY. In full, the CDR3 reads CASSDKTSGNTLYF.

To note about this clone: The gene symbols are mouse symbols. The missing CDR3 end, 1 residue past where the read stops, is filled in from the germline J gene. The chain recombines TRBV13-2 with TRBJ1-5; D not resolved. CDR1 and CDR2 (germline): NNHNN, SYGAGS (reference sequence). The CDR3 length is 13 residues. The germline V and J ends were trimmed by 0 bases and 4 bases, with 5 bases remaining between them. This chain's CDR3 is CASGDAQNQAPLF. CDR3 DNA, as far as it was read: TGTGCCAGCGGTGATGCACAGAACCAGGCTCCGCTT.

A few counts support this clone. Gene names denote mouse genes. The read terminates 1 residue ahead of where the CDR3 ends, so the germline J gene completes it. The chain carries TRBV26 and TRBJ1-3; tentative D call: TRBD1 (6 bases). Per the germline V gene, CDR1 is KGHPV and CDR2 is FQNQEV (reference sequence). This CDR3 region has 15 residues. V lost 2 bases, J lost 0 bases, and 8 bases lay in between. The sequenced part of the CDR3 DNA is TGTGCCAGCAGTCTGGGGACAAATTCTGGAAATACGCTCTAT. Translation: CASSLGTNSGNTLY. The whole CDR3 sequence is CASSLGTNSGNTLYF.

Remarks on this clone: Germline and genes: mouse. The sequenced part of the CDR3 DNA is TGTGCAAGCAGCTTGACTGGGGTCTCCTATGAACAGTAC. The encoded protein is CASSLTGVSYEQY. In full, the CDR3 is CASSLTGVSYEQYF. This chain connects TRBV16 to TRBJ2-7; TRBD2 aligns across 8 bases. The CDR3 is cut off 1 residue early in the read; its end comes from the germline J gene. J lost 0 bases, V lost 3 bases, and 1 base had no gene match. Germline CDR1 SGHSA, CDR2 FRNQAP. The CDR3 is 14 residues long.

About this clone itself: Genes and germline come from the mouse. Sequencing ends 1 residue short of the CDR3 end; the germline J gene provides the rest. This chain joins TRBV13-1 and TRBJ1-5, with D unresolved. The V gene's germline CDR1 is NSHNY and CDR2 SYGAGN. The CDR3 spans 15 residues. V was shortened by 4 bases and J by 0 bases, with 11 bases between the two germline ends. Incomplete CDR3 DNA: TGTGCCAGCAGTTTCGGGAGGTATAACAACCAGGCTCCGCTT. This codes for CASSFGRYNNQAPL. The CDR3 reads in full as CASSFGRYNNQAPLF.

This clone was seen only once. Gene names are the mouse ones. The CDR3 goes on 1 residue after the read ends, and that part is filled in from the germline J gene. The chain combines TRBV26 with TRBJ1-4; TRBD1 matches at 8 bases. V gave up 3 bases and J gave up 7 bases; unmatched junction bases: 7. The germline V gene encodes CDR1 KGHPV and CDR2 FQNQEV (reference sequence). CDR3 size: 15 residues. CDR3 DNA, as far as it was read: TGTGCCAGCAGTCTTCTGGCAGGGGGCAGCGAAAGATTATTT. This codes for CASSLLAGGSERLF. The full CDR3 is CASSLLAGGSERLFF.

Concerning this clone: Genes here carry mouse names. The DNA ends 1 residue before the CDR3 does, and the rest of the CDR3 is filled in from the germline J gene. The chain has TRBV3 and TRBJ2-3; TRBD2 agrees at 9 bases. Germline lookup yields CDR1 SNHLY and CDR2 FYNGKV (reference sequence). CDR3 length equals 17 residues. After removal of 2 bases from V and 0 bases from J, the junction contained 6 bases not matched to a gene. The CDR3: CASSLRWGGASAETLYF. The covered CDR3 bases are TGTGCCAGCAGCTTAAGATGGGGGGGCGCTAGTGCAGAAACGCTGTAT. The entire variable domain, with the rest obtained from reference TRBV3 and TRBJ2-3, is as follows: GPKVLQIPSHQIIDMGQMVTLNCDPVSNHLYFYWYKQILGQQMEFLVNFYNGKVMEKSKLFKDQFSVERPDGSYFTLKIQPTALEDSAVYFCASSLRWGGASAETLYFGSGTRLTVL.

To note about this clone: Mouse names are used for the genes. The chain's CDR3 is CASSPIQGGPSAETLYF. The CDR3 bases that were read are TGTGCCAGCAGTCCAATCCAAGGCGGGCCTAGTGCAGAAACGCTGTAT. The genes are TRBV26 and TRBJ2-3; D is undetermined. The read is 1 residue too short to cover the CDR3 end, so that end is filled in from the germline J gene. CDR1 and CDR2 (germline): KGHPV, FQNQEV (reference sequence). Trimming stripped 4 bases from V and 0 bases from J, with 17 bases between. The CDR3 has 17 amino acids.

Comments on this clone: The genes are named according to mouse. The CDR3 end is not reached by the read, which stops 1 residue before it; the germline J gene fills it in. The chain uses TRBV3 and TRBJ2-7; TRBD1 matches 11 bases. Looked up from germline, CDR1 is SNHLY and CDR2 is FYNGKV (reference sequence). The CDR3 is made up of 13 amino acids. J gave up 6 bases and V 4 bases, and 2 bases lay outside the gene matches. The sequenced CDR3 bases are TGTGCCAGCAGCTGGGACAGGGGGGGTGAACAGTAC. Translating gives CASSWDRGGEQY. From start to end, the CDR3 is CASSWDRGGEQYF.

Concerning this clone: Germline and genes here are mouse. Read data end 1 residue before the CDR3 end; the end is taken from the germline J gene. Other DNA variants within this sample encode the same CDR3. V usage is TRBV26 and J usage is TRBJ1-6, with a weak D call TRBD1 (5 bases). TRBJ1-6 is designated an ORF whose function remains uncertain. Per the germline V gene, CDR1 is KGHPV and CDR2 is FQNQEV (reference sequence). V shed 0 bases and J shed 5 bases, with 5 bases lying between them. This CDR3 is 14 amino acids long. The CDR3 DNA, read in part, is TGTGCCAGCAGTCTGTCGACAGATAATTCGCCCCTCTAC. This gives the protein CASSLSTDNSPLY. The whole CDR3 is CASSLSTDNSPLYF.

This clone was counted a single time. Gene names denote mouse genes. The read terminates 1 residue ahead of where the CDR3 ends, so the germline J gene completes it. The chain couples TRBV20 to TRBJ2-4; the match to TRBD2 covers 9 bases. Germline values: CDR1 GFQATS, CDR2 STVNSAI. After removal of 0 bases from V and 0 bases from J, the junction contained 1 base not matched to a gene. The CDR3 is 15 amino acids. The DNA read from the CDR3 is TGTGGTGCTAGGGACTGGGGGGGTAGTCAAAACACCTTGTAC. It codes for CGARDWGGSQNTLY. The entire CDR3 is CGARDWGGSQNTLYF.

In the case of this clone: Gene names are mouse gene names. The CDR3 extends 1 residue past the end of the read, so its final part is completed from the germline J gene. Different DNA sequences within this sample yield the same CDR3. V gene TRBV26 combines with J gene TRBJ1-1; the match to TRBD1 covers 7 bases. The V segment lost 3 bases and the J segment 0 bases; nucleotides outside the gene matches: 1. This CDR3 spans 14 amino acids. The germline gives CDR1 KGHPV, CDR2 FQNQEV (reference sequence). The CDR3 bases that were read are TGTGCCAGCAGTCTAACAGGGGCAAACACAGAAGTCTTC. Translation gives CASSLTGANTEVF. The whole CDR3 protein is CASSLTGANTEVFF.

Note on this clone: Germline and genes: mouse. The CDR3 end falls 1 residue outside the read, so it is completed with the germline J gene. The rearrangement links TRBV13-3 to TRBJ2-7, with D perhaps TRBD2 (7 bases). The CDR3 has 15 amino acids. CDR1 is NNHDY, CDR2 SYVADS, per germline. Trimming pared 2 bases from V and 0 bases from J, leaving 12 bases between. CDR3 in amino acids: CASSEGGGSSYEQYF. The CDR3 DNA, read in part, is TGTGCCAGCAGTGAAGGGGGGGGGAGCTCCTATGAACAGTAC.